The 30 T cell receptor beta chains listed next were all sequenced from one sample in a study of graft-versus-host responses after intestinal transplantation. Antigens for these TCRs are unknown. Generated by immunoSEQ multiplex PCR, the TCRdb table keeps only in-frame clones and is missing some. The sample lists some 36,000 clones, roughly 94% occurring once. The sequences come from unstimulated CD4+ T cells sorted from spleen or lymph node cells, collected before transplant. The source is a human donor who was the organ donor for an intestinal transplant.

In its sample, this clone was seen once. This chain uses TRBV5-1 with TRBJ1-1; 9 bases align to TRBD1. Germline CDR1 and CDR2: SGHRS and YFSETQ. V shed 0 bases, J shed 0 bases, and the junction held 6 bases outside the gene matches. The CDR3 runs to 17 residues. DNA of the CDR3: TGCGCCAGCAGCTTGGTAGGACAGGGGTTTTTGAACACTGAAGCTTTCTTT. Translating it yields CASSLVGQGFLNTEAFF. Drawing the rest from reference TRBV5-1 and TRBJ1-1, the complete variable domain is KAGVTQTPRYLIKTRGQQVTLSCSPISGHRSVSWYQQTPGQGLQFLFEYFSETQRNKGNFPGRFSGRQFSNSRSEMNVSTLELGDSALYLCASSLVGQGFLNTEAFFGQGTRLTVV.

This clone has just one count. The chain couples TRBV6-5 to TRBJ2-5; D is ambiguous. Between the trimmed V and J ends, which lost 0 bases and 6 bases, there was a span of 8 bases. Germline CDR1 and CDR2: MNHEY and SVGAGI. The CDR3 runs to 13 residues. CDR3 bases: TGTGCCAGCAGTTACTCCGCGGCACAGACCCAGTACTTC. It yields the protein CASSYSAAQTQYF.

This chain uses TRBV7-9 with TRBJ2-3, with 9 bases identical to TRBD1. The germline gives CDR1 SEHNR, CDR2 FQNEAQ (reference sequence). The CDR3 covers 15 residues. V lost 5 bases, J lost 3 bases, and 6 bases stayed unmatched. The CDR3 coding sequence is TGTGCCAGCAGCGTTCGGGACAGGGAAACAGATACGCAGTATTTT. Its translation is CASSVRDRETDTQYF. Filled out from reference TRBV7-9 and TRBJ2-3, the complete variable domain reads DTGVSQNPRHKITKRGQNVTFRCDPISEHNRLYWYRQTLGQGPEFLTYFQNEAQLEKSRLLSDRFSAERPKGSFSTLEIQRTEQGDSAMYLCASSVRDRETDTQYFGPGTRLTVL.

This chain links TRBV19 with TRBJ1-2; 8 nucleotides match TRBD1. J lost 3 bases, V lost 3 bases, and 6 bases had no gene match. Germline assignment: CDR1 LNHDA and CDR2 SQIVND (reference sequence). CDR3 length: 15 amino acids. The CDR3 region is CASSIAGTGYYGYTF. The CDR3 nucleotides are TGTGCCAGTAGTATCGCCGGGACAGGCTACTATGGCTACACCTTC.

The chain has TRBV5-4 and TRBJ1-5; 7 bases agree with TRBD1. The CDR3 runs to 15 residues. The germline gives CDR1 SGHNT, CDR2 YYREEE (reference sequence). The trim removed 1 base at V and 4 bases at J, leaving 5 bases unmatched. CDR3 nucleotide sequence: TGTGCCAGCAGCTTGAACCCACAGGGGAATCAGCCCCAGCATTTT. Its translation is CASSLNPQGNQPQHF.

The chain joins TRBV15 to TRBJ2-3, with 10 bases fitting TRBD2. The CDR3 covers 15 residues. V lost 0 bases and J lost 8; bases outside the gene matches: 5. The germline CDR1 and CDR2 sequences are LNHNV and YYDKDF (reference sequence). CDR3 sequence: CATSRDGAGGRTQYF. The CDR3 bases are TGTGCCACCAGCAGAGATGGAGCGGGGGGGCGTACGCAGTATTTT. Full variable domain (outside the CDR3, taken from reference TRBV15 and TRBJ2-3): DAMVIQNPRYQVTQFGKPVTLSCSQTLNHNVMYWYQQKSSQAPKLLFHYYDKDFNNEADTPDNFQSRRPNTSFCFLDIRSPGLGDTAMYLCATSRDGAGGRTQYFGPGTRLTVL.

V is TRBV28 and J is TRBJ2-7; 8 bases agree with TRBD1. After removal of 3 bases from V and 2 bases from J, the junction contained 3 bases not matched to a gene. CDR3 length equals 14 residues. Germline V gene lookup returns CDR1 MDHEN and CDR2 SYDVKM. This CDR3 is CASSLVRGPYEQYF. The CDR3 coding sequence is TGTGCCAGCAGTTTGGTCAGGGGGCCCTACGAGCAGTACTTC.

The chain uses TRBV6-4 and TRBJ2-4, with TRBD2 matching over 10 bases. Trimming removed 7 bases from V and 8 bases from J; junction bases left unmatched: 14. The CDR3 totals 16 residues. Germline CDR1 and CDR2: MRHNA and SNTAGT. The CDR3 DNA follows: TGTGCCAGCAACCCCCAGCGGGGGGGCAAGAGGCACATTCAGTACTTC. Protein: CASNPQRGGKRHIQYF.

V gene TRBV7-9 combines with J gene TRBJ1-6, with D maybe TRBD1 (5 bases). In germline, CDR1 is SEHNR, CDR2 FQNEAQ (reference sequence). Trimming removed 5 bases at V and 11 bases at J, with 16 bases between. The CDR3 sequence is 14 residues long. In DNA form, the CDR3 reads TGTGCCAGCAGCCTATCGGGCCAGGGAGCACCCCTCCACTTT. Its protein product is CASSLSGQGAPLHF.

The J gene is TRBJ2-5, the V gene TRBV11-2; 9 positions match TRBD2. V lost 1 base, J lost 4 bases, and 7 bases stayed unmatched. Germline V lookup: CDR1 SGHAT, CDR2 FQNNGV. The CDR3 is 16 residues long. The CDR3 DNA follows: TGTGCCAGCAGCTTAGGCCTAGCGGGGTTAGGAGAGACCCAGTACTTC. It yields the protein CASSLGLAGLGETQYF.

The V call is TRBV5-4, the J call TRBJ2-2; TRBD2 matches at 12 bases. The trim removed 4 bases at V and 3 bases at J, leaving 1 base unmatched. This CDR3 has 15 amino acids. Germline CDR1 is SGHNT and CDR2 is YYREEE (reference sequence). Here the CDR3 reads CASSRLAGDTGELFF. The CDR3 DNA follows: TGTGCCAGCAGCCGACTAGCGGGGGACACCGGGGAGCTGTTTTTT.

The chain uses TRBV7-9 and TRBJ2-7; D possibly uses TRBD1 or TRBD2 (5 bases each). The CDR3 length is 14 residues. Trimming pared 8 bases from V and 2 bases from J, leaving 16 bases between. The germline V gene has CDR1 SEHNR and CDR2 FQNEAQ (reference sequence). The CDR3 loop is CASVTGTGTYEQYF. CDR3 nucleotides: TGTGCCAGCGTAACCGGGACGGGCACCTACGAGCAGTACTTC.

This clone was counted a single time. The rearrangement joins TRBV6-6 to TRBJ2-7; 8 nucleotides match TRBD1. This CDR3 has 16 residues. Trimming removed 5 bases from V and 2 bases from J; junction bases left unmatched: 11. Germline lookup yields CDR1 MNHNY and CDR2 SVGAGI (reference sequence). The CDR3 DNA is TGTGCCAGCAGTCCCCCAGGGGGGACAGGACCCTACGAGCAGTACTTC. It yields the protein CASSPPGGTGPYEQYF.

This clone was observed once. The chain combines TRBV7-2 with TRBJ1-4, with 9 nucleotides matching TRBD1. Germline-derived CDR1 and CDR2 are SGHTA and FQGNSA. The CDR3 runs to 14 residues. The junction had 5 bases not matched to a gene; V was cut back by 5 bases and J by 7 bases. The CDR3 region is CASSMTGGAEKLFF. The DNA for the CDR3 is TGTGCCAGCAGCATGACAGGGGGTGCTGAAAAACTGTTTTTT. The whole variable domain, filled in from reference TRBV7-2 and TRBJ1-4, reads GAGVSQSPSNKVTEKGKDVELRCDPISGHTALYWYRQSLGQGLEFLIYFQGNSAPDKSGLPSDRFSAERTGGSVSTLTIQRTQQEDSAVYLCASSMTGGAEKLFFGSGTQLSVL.

This chain connects TRBV4-2 to TRBJ2-1, with TRBD1 identical over 9 bases. This CDR3 contains 20 residues. Unmatched junction bases numbered 14, after V lost 2 bases and J lost 0 bases. Germline V gene sequence: CDR1 LGHNA, CDR2 YNFKEQ. CDR3 nucleotide sequence: TGTGCCAGCAGCCAATCCAGGGACAGGGTTAGCCCCAGCTCCTACAATGAGCAGTTCTTC. Its translation: CASSQSRDRVSPSSYNEQFF.

The CDR3 reads CASSPQGAYGYTF. CDR3 DNA: TGTGCCAGCTCACCTCAGGGGGCCTATGGCTACACCTTC. This chain connects TRBV18 to TRBJ1-2, with 8 bases fitting TRBD1. This CDR3 has 13 residues. J gave up 4 bases and V 3 bases, and 1 base lay outside the gene matches. The V gene's germline CDR1 is KGHSH and CDR2 LQKENI.

The gene calls are TRBV2 and TRBJ1-3, with D unclear. CDR3 size: 15 residues. Germline CDR1 SNHLY, CDR2 FYNNEI. The V and J ends lost 7 bases and 0 bases respectively, with 13 bases between them. The CDR3 sequence: CASNGRTSSGNTIYF. Written as DNA, the CDR3 is TGTGCCAGCAATGGGAGGACTAGCTCTGGAAACACCATATATTTT.

The V call is TRBV9, the J call TRBJ1-2, with TRBD1 as a possible D gene (5 bases). This CDR3 has 13 amino acids. In germline, CDR1 is SGDLS, CDR2 YYNGEE. The V end lost 0 bases, the J end lost 6 bases, and 9 bases lay between the germline ends. The CDR3 sequence is CASSVVAGHGYTF. The CDR3 DNA is TGTGCCAGCAGCGTAGTTGCAGGGCATGGCTACACCTTC.

On this clone: The junction differs from germline at one of its ends, possibly a read error. The rearrangement links TRBV7-7 to TRBJ2-3; no clear D. CDR3 length: 13 amino acids. Germline CDR1 is SSHAT and CDR2 is FNYEAQ (reference sequence). CDR3: CASSEQLADTQYF. In DNA form, the CDR3 reads TGTGCTAGCAGCGAACAGCTGGCAGATACGCAGTATTTT.

The chain couples TRBV7-6 to TRBJ2-3; TRBD1 agrees at 8 bases. This CDR3 region has 14 residues. CDR1 SGHVS and CDR2 FNYEAQ come from the germline V gene. With 2 bases clipped from V and 2 bases from J, the junction kept 0 bases outside the gene matches. The chain's CDR3 is CASSLQGATDTQYF. CDR3 coding DNA: TGTGCCAGCAGCTTACAGGGGGCCACAGATACGCAGTATTTT.

The chain is built from TRBV7-2 and TRBJ2-5; D ambiguous. The CDR3 consists of 15 residues. Germline CDR1 SGHTA, CDR2 FQGNSA. Trimming shortened V by 1 base and J by 5 bases, and 14 bases separated the two germline ends. The CDR3 nucleotides read TGTGCCAGCAGCTTAGTTCGCCAGTCATGGGAGACCCAGTACTTC. Its protein product is CASSLVRQSWETQYF. Based on the CDR3 plus reference TRBV7-2 and TRBJ2-5, the full variable domain is GAGVSQSPSNKVTEKGKDVELRCDPISGHTALYWYRQSLGQGLEFLIYFQGNSAPDKSGLPSDRFSAERTGGSVSTLTIQRTQQEDSAVYLCASSLVRQSWETQYFGPGTRLLVL.

The J gene is TRBJ2-1, the V gene TRBV7-9; TRBD1 agrees at 7 bases. The trim removed 0 bases at V and 7 bases at J, leaving 3 bases unmatched. Germline lookup yields CDR1 SEHNR and CDR2 FQNEAQ (reference sequence). The CDR3 covers 14 residues. CDR3 region: CASSLAGGRNEQFF. The CDR3 nucleotides are TGTGCCAGCAGCTTAGCAGGGGGCCGAAATGAGCAGTTCTTC. Looking up the rest from reference TRBV7-9 and TRBJ2-1 gives the full variable domain: DTGVSQNPRHKITKRGQNVTFRCDPISEHNRLYWYRQTLGQGPEFLTYFQNEAQLEKSRLLSDRFSAERPKGSFSTLEIQRTEQGDSAMYLCASSLAGGRNEQFFGPGTRLTVL.

The rearrangement links TRBV4-3 to TRBJ1-6, with D possibly being TRBD1 (5 bases). The CDR3 spans 18 residues. Per the germline V gene, CDR1 is LGHNA and CDR2 is YSLEER. With 0 bases removed from V and 9 bases from J, the gap between germline ends came to 21 bases. CDR3 protein: CASSQDRRFGQGGSPLHF. DNA for the CDR3: TGCGCCAGCAGCCAAGATAGAAGGTTCGGGCAGGGAGGTTCACCCCTCCACTTT.

For this clone: One end of the junction is discordant with germline, which a read error may explain. The chain employs TRBV7-7 and TRBJ2-2, with TRBD1 matching 7 bases. Germline values: CDR1 SSHAT, CDR2 FNYEAQ (reference sequence). The length of the CDR3 is 14 residues. The CDR3 sequence: CASSYDRDTGELFF. In nucleotides, the CDR3 is TGTGCTAGCAGCTATGACAGGGACACCGGGGAGCTGTTTTTT.

The rearrangement joins TRBV30 to TRBJ1-1; no reliable D call. Trimming took 2 bases from V and 4 from J, leaving 20 bases between them. The length of the CDR3 is 16 residues. Germline CDR1 GTSNPN, CDR2 SVGIG (reference sequence). The DNA of the CDR3 is TGTGCCTGGAGTCACCCGGGGAGGGTATCGGGCACTGAAGCTTTCTTT. Residues: CAWSHPGRVSGTEAFF.

The V gene is TRBV28, the J gene TRBJ2-1, with 8 bases aligning to TRBD1. This CDR3 contains 16 residues. Per the germline V gene, CDR1 is MDHEN and CDR2 is SYDVKM. J gave up 2 bases and V 5 bases, and 8 bases lay outside the gene matches. CDR3 amino acids: CASSTRQGRTYNEQFF. CDR3 coding DNA: TGTGCCAGCAGTACACGACAGGGGAGGACCTACAATGAGCAGTTCTTC.

The rearrangement uses TRBV5-4 and TRBJ2-7; 8 nucleotides line up with TRBD2. The germline V gene encodes CDR1 SGHNT and CDR2 YYREEE (reference sequence). The CDR3 totals 15 residues. V shed 4 bases, J shed 3 bases, and the junction held 9 bases outside the gene matches. CDR3 DNA sequence: TGTGCCAGCAGCCCGGGACTAGAGGGACTCTACGAGCAGTACTTC. This gives the protein CASSPGLEGLYEQYF.

The chain couples TRBV5-6 to TRBJ1-6; 9 bases fit TRBD1. Germline V gene data show CDR1 as SGHDT and CDR2 as YYEEEE. With V trimmed by 0 bases and J by 8 bases, 6 bases remained unmatched. This CDR3 has 16 amino acids. This CDR3 is CASSLAPGQGHSPLHF. Here the CDR3 DNA reads TGTGCCAGCAGCTTGGCCCCGGGACAGGGACATTCACCCCTCCACTTT.

This clone has just one count. V gene TRBV5-1 combines with J gene TRBJ2-7, with 8 bases aligning to TRBD1. CDR1 is SGHRS, CDR2 YFSETQ, per germline. With 2 bases clipped from V and 6 bases from J, the junction kept 7 bases outside the gene matches. The CDR3 runs to 14 residues. The CDR3 protein is CASSFTLDRVEQYF. The CDR3 region has the DNA TGCGCCAGCAGCTTTACCCTGGACAGGGTCGAGCAGTACTTC.

V is TRBV7-2 and J is TRBJ2-1, with a tentative D call TRBD2 (6 bases). Trimming stripped 5 bases from V and 7 bases from J, with 15 bases between. The CDR3 consists of 14 residues. CDR1 SGHTA and CDR2 FQGNSA come from the germline V gene. The CDR3 loop reads CASSPGGRGNEQFF. CDR3 sequence (DNA): TGTGCCAGCAGCCCCGGGGGACGCGGAAATGAGCAGTTCTTC.